The source of this TCR beta chain is a study of CD8 T cells in Susac syndrome. The germline V and J ends were trimmed by 0 bases and 1 base, with 10 bases remaining between them. Germline V gene sequence: CDR1 SGHNT, CDR2 YYREEE (reference sequence). The CDR3 covers 15 residues. Sequencing targeted TCR beta in blood CD8+ and CD4+ T cells. When the RNA was reverse transcribed, random hexamers were used with an input of roughly 0.5 to 1 ug. TCRdb redid the calling of the immunoSEQ multiplex PCR reads with MiXCR, one entry per CDR3 protein. In the table there are 150,000 or so distinct CDR3 sequences, around 93% of which are singletons.

Input material: CD4+ T cells from PBMCs. The TCR comes from a human donor in good health. The chain is built from TRBV5-4 and TRBJ1-1; no clear D gene. The CDR3 bases are TGTGCCAGCAGCTTGGAAGGCAGGAGGAACACTGAAGCTTTCTTT. Encoded protein: CASSLEGRRNTEAFF.